These 3 T cell receptor beta chains came from one sample sequenced in a study of regulatory T cells in long-lasting Graves disease. As for time point: persistent/refractory GD, antithyroid drugs over 5 years with positive TRAb. Construction of the TCR library relied on RNA isolated from PBMCs. In building TCR beta libraries, iRepertoire HTBI primers were used together with Arm-PCR of CDR3 regions. TCRdb ran MiXCR on the multiplex PCR reads and lists one entry per CDR3 protein. The table includes fewer than 450,000 distinct CDR3 sequences, about a fifth detected once. The material was peripheral blood mononuclear cells (PBMCs), obtained when the disease was refractory, from a patient treated with antithyroid drugs. These receptors were collected from a female donor with Graves disease.

This clonotype was found many times. V and J are TRBV28 and TRBJ1-1, with 12 bases matching TRBD1. In germline, CDR1 is MDHEN, CDR2 SYDVKM. Unmatched junction bases numbered 5, after V lost 5 bases and J lost 1 base. This CDR3 has 16 residues. In DNA, the CDR3 is TGTGCCAGCAGTACGCCGGGACAGGGGGCGAACACTGAAGCTTTCTTT. It encodes CASSTPGQGANTEAFF.

The rearrangement links TRBV30 to TRBJ2-7; 10 nucleotides match TRBD2. Germline values: CDR1 GTSNPN, CDR2 SVGIG (reference sequence). The CDR3 is 13 residues long. Trimming removed 4 bases from V and 5 bases from J; junction bases left unmatched: 5. CDR3 DNA: TGTGCCTGGAACCTAGCGGGAGAAGACGAGCAGTACTTC. Its protein product is CAWNLAGEDEQYF.

This chain connects TRBV13 to TRBJ1-5; D uncertain. V lost 1 base and J lost 1, with 14 bases in between. Germline CDR1 and CDR2: PRHDT and FYEKMQ (reference sequence). This CDR3 has 17 amino acids. CDR3 sequence: CASSLAQYRESNQPQHF. The CDR3 nucleotides read TGTGCCAGCAGCTTAGCCCAGTATAGAGAGAGCAATCAGCCCCAGCATTTT.